These T cell receptor beta chains were read from a single sample in a study of T cell responses to AZD1222 COVID-19 vaccine. TCRdb's table, derived via immunoSEQ multiplex PCR, lists solely in-frame clones and lacks some. The profile shows about 80,000 clones, 80% to 90% of them singletons. Sample: peripheral blood, taken 28 days after the second AZD1222 dose. These receptors were obtained from an adult who received the AZD1222 COVID-19 vaccine. Each CDR3 is given with its conserved first and last residue. The D gene is left open where the match is weak. Clone size is stated in some rows and not others, as once, few, many or a class when expanded.

V	J	D	size	CDR3	DNA
TRBV5-6	TRBJ1-1	-	-	CASSLVGSRATEAFF	TGTGCCAGCAGCTTGGTTGGGTCCAGGGCTACTGAAGCTTTCTTT
TRBV28	TRBJ1-2	-	few	CASSPVERGLYGYTF	TGTGCCAGCAGTCCGGTAGAAAGGGGTTTATATGGCTACACCTTC
TRBV5-1	TRBJ2-1	-	-	CASSFGGGNEQFF	TGCGCCAGCAGCTTCGGGGGAGGTAATGAGCAGTTCTTC
TRBV9	TRBJ1-3	-	-	CASSAQGNGNTIYF	TGTGCCAGCAGCGCCCAGGGGAATGGAAACACCATATATTTT
TRBV2	TRBJ2-6	-	once	CASKQGAKAVSGANVLTF	TGTGCCAGCAAACAAGGGGCCAAGGCCGTCTCTGGGGCCAACGTCCTGACTTTC
TRBV9	TRBJ2-1	TRBD2	-	CASSVGTSVYNEQFF	TGTGCCAGCAGCGTGGGGACTAGCGTATACAATGAGCAGTTCTTC
TRBV29-1	TRBJ1-4	-	-	CSVRQDTTTNEKLFF	TGCAGCGTCCGACAGGATACAACAACTAATGAAAAACTGTTTTTT
TRBV18	TRBJ2-7	TRBD1	-	CASSMDRGFDEQYF	TGTGCCAGCTCAATGGACAGGGGATTCGACGAGCAGTACTTC
TRBV9	TRBJ2-1	-	few	CASSVGVTSAYNEQFF	TGTGCCAGCAGCGTAGGAGTGACTAGTGCCTACAATGAGCAGTTCTTC
TRBV6-5	TRBJ2-5	-	-	CASSYSGETQYF	TGTGCCAGCAGTTACTCGGGGGAGACCCAGTACTTC
TRBV30	TRBJ1-6	TRBD1	-	CAWRGTGNSPLHF	TGTGCCTGGAGAGGGACAGGGAATTCACCCCTCCACTTT
TRBV9	TRBJ2-6	-	-	CASSVESGYGANVLTF	TGTGCCAGCAGCGTAGAATCTGGGTACGGGGCCAACGTCCTGACTTTC
TRBV19	TRBJ2-5	-	-	CASSMAEGGQETQYF	TGTGCCAGTAGTATGGCTGAAGGAGGGCAAGAGACCCAGTACTTC
TRBV11-2	TRBJ1-4	-	once	CASSLVGGFNEKLFF	TGTGCCAGCAGCTTAGTGGGAGGTTTTAATGAAAAACTGTTTTTT
TRBV30	TRBJ1-6	-	-	CACNGRINSPLHF	TGTGCCTGCAATGGACGGATTAATTCACCCCTCCACTTT
TRBV11-3	TRBJ2-1	TRBD2	once	CASSLGLAGINEQFF	TGTGCCAGCAGCTTGGGACTAGCGGGAATTAATGAGCAGTTCTTC
TRBV6-6	TRBJ2-4	-	-	CASSLTGLGNIQYF	TGTGCCAGCAGCCTCACAGGTTTAGGGAACATTCAGTACTTC
TRBV14	TRBJ2-2	-	-	CASSRTNPGELFF	TGTGCCAGCAGCCGCACTAATCCCGGGGAGCTGTTTTTT
TRBV7-2	TRBJ2-2	-	-	CASSLDTPGLGELFF	TGTGCCAGCAGCTTAGACACACCCGGACTTGGGGAGCTGTTTTTT
TRBV6-4	TRBJ2-5	TRBD2	-	CASSDSSGGETQYF	TGTGCCAGCAGTGACTCGAGCGGGGGAGAGACCCAGTACTTC
TRBV23-1	TRBJ2-7	TRBD1	-	CASSQPGTGDSSYEQYF	TGCGCCAGCAGTCAACCCGGGACAGGGGATAGCTCCTACGAGCAGTACTTC
TRBV5-1	TRBJ2-5	-	-	CASSLESVLETQYF	TGCGCCAGCAGCTTGGAGTCTGTGCTAGAGACCCAGTACTTC
TRBV9	TRBJ2-7	TRBD2	-	CASSAGLAGEQYF	TGTGCCAGCAGCGCCGGACTAGCGGGTGAGCAGTACTTC
TRBV11-1	TRBJ1-4	TRBD1	-	CASSYGTVATNEKLFF	TGTGCCAGCAGCTACGGGACAGTTGCAACTAATGAAAAACTGTTTTTT
TRBV5-1	TRBJ1-1	TRBD1	-	CASSLDRGGGNTEAFF	TGCGCCAGCAGCCTTGACAGGGGAGGAGGGAACACTGAAGCTTTCTTT
TRBV5-5	TRBJ1-1	-	-	CASSFSGQEAFF	TGTGCCAGCAGCTTTAGTGGACAGGAAGCTTTCTTT
TRBV5-1	TRBJ1-2	-	-	CASSLGRNYGYTF	TGCGCCAGCAGCCTGGGACGGAACTATGGCTACACCTTC
TRBV7-8	TRBJ2-1	-	-	CASLGRAYNEQFF	TGTGCCAGCTTGGGGCGGGCCTACAATGAGCAGTTCTTC
TRBV28	TRBJ1-2	-	-	CASSLSHPYGYTF	TGTGCCAGCAGTCTTTCTCACCCCTATGGCTACACCTTC
TRBV5-4	TRBJ1-2	-	-	CASSFEQARSYTF	TGTGCCAGCAGCTTCGAACAGGCCCGATCCTACACCTTC
TRBV6-5	TRBJ2-1	TRBD1	-	CASRGHGTGINEQFF	TGTGCCAGCCGGGGGCACGGGACAGGGATAAATGAGCAGTTCTTC
TRBV27	TRBJ2-3	TRBD2	few	CASSLTGGPGHTQYF	TGTGCCAGCAGTTTAACGGGAGGGCCGGGACATACGCAGTATTTT
TRBV29-1	TRBJ1-2	TRBD1	few	CSVTGSHYGYTF	TGCAGCGTGACAGGGTCACACTATGGCTACACCTTC
TRBV18	TRBJ1-5	-	-	CASSPDTYQPQHF	TGTGCCAGCTCACCGGACACCTATCAGCCCCAGCATTTT
TRBV18	TRBJ1-4	TRBD1	medium-sized	CASSPGTGREKLFF	TGTGCCAGCTCACCCGGGACAGGGAGAGAAAAACTGTTTTTT
TRBV27	TRBJ1-5	-	-	CASSPGHSSNQPQHF	TGTGCCAGCAGCCCAGGCCACAGTAGCAATCAGCCCCAGCATTTT
TRBV6-5	TRBJ2-1	TRBD2	-	CASSRLAGGLDEQFF	TGTGCCAGCAGCCGACTAGCGGGAGGGCTCGATGAGCAGTTCTTC
TRBV15	TRBJ2-3	-	-	CATSRLSDTQYF	TGTGCCACCAGCAGATTGTCAGATACGCAGTATTTT
TRBV25-1	TRBJ1-1	-	-	CASREGGEYTEAFF	TGTGCCAGCAGGGAGGGGGGGGAGTACACTGAAGCTTTCTTT
TRBV19	TRBJ2-7	TRBD1	-	CASSIAPDRDAGEQYF	TGTGCCAGTAGTATAGCGCCGGACAGGGATGCGGGGGAGCAGTACTTC
TRBV19	TRBJ2-7	TRBD1	-	CASTDRGQGTYEQYF	TGTGCCAGTACCGACAGGGGGCAAGGGACGTACGAGCAGTACTTC
TRBV28	TRBJ2-2	-	-	CATLGPGELFF	TGTGCCACCCTAGGCCCCGGGGAGCTGTTTTTT
TRBV29-1	TRBJ2-7	TRBD2	once	CSAVAAGALYEQYF	TGCAGCGCCGTGGCAGCGGGGGCCCTCTACGAGCAGTACTTC
TRBV7-2	TRBJ1-5	TRBD1	-	CASSVEGQGKGQPQHF	TGTGCCAGCAGCGTAGAGGGACAGGGGAAGGGGCAGCCCCAGCATTTT
TRBV9	TRBJ2-7	TRBD2	-	CASSPSGASYEQYF	TGTGCCAGCAGCCCCAGCGGGGCGTCCTACGAGCAGTACTTC
TRBV7-2	TRBJ1-1	-	-	CASRGLENTEAFF	TGTGCCAGCAGGGGGCTCGAGAACACTGAAGCTTTCTTT
TRBV7-9	TRBJ2-1	TRBD2	-	CASSLKSGGWNEQFF	TGTGCCAGCAGCTTGAAATCGGGGGGGTGGAATGAGCAGTTCTTC
TRBV6-4	TRBJ2-3	-	-	CARIEMSGGSTDTQYF	TGTGCCAGGATCGAGATGAGTGGGGGAAGCACAGATACGCAGTATTTT
TRBV12-5	TRBJ1-5	-	-	CASGLDGQPQHF	TGTGCTAGTGGTTTGGATGGTCAGCCCCAGCATTTT
TRBV24-1	TRBJ1-3	-	few	CATSDFLRDPYLGNTIYF	TGTGCCACCAGTGATTTTCTCCGGGACCCATACCTTGGAAACACCATATATTTT
TRBV11-2	TRBJ2-1	-	-	CASSLVQNEQFF	TGTGCCAGCAGCTTAGTGCAGAATGAGCAGTTCTTC
TRBV11-2	TRBJ2-7	TRBD2	-	CASSLVTSGSYEQYF	TGTGCCAGCAGCTTAGTGACTAGCGGTTCCTACGAGCAGTACTTC
TRBV19	TRBJ1-2	-	once	CASTLGPGINYGYTF	TGTGCCAGTACCCTCGGACCGGGCATTAACTATGGCTACACCTTC
TRBV7-2	TRBJ2-1	-	-	CASSQGALSYNEQFF	TGTGCCAGCAGCCAAGGAGCACTGTCCTACAATGAGCAGTTCTTC